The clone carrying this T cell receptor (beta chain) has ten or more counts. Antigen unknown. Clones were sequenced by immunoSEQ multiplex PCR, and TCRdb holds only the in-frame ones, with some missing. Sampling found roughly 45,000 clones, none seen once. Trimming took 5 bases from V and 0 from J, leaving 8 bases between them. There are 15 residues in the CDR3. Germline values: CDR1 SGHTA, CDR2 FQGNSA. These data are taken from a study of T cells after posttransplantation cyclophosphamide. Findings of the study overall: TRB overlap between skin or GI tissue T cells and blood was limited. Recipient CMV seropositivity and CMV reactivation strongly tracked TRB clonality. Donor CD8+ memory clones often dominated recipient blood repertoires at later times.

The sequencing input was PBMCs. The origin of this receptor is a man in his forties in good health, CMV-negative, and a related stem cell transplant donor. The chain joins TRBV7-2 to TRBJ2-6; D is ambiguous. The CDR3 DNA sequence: TGTGCCAGCAGCGATTTCTACTCTGGGGCCAACGTCCTGACTTTC. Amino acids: CASSDFYSGANVLTF.